Below, one T cell receptor (beta chain) is given with its context. Its cognate antigen has yet to be identified. Base qualities are not recorded, but no much larger clone differs from it by a single base. This entry belongs to a study of Ad26.COV2.S vaccination and SARS-CoV-2 variants listed by TCRdb under 2021. With respect to the entire study: Donors in the vaccine arm were drawn from COV1001, a multicentre, randomized, double-blind, placebo-controlled phase I-IIa trial testing Ad26.COV2.S in healthy adults. A total of approximately 30 samples were included in the TCR-sequenced set, comprising about 20 Ad26.COV2.S vaccine recipients, 5 placebo recipients and 8 SARS-CoV-2 convalescent individuals. Investigators did not know the trial group allocation while performing experiments and assessing outcomes. Ad26.COV2.S was given intramuscularly at 5x10^10 or 1x10^11 viral particles, as a single shot or as two shots 56 days apart. The specificity and breadth of SARS-CoV-2-reactive T cell receptors after Ad26.COV2.S vaccination were assessed by TCRbeta repertoire sequencing. Participants in the trial were split at random into five groups of five each, receiving low-dose or high-dose Ad26.COV2.S once or twice, or else placebo on both occasions. Summary of the overall study and its limitations: After vaccination, substantial breadth of spike-specific CD8+ and CD4+ T cell responses was reported. Higher spike-specific TCR breadth was observed in Ad26.COV2.S recipients than in placebo recipients (P = 0.0014). Comparing responses between vaccine doses or regimens was not something the study was powered to do. Non-spike TCR breadth was comparable between vaccine and placebo recipients, consistent with the vaccine containing only spike. According to the authors, total T cell responses may have been underestimated by the TCR breadth and depth analyses.

The immunoSEQ Assay was the method used to sequence TCRbeta CDR3 regions. After extraction, genomic DNA underwent amplification by bias-controlled multiplex PCR, followed by high-throughput sequencing. Processing in the source paper ran as follows. To quantify the absolute abundance of every unique TCRbeta CDR3 region, sequences were collapsed and filtered. T cell fraction was estimated by normalizing TCRbeta template counts to usable DNA, with usable DNA measured through amplification of reference genes found in all nucleated cells. Repertoire TCRs were annotated as SARS-CoV-2-specific when V gene, CDR3 amino acid sequence and J gene were exactly matched to a known reactive TCR set. The reference SARS-CoV-2 TCR set was obtained from MIRA and was filtered for enrichment in COVID-19-positive ImmuneCODE repertoires, whereby public or cross-reactive TCRs were removed. Based on the MIRA antigens, annotated TCRs were further analysed at the level of specific ORF or position within ORF. Depth was the summed frequency of annotated unique rearrangements, while breadth was defined as annotated unique rearrangements over total unique productive rearrangements. Group comparisons of TCR breadth used two-sided Wilcoxon rank-sum tests. TCRdb re-hosts the immuneACCESS table, in-frame sequences only. Its copies lack some clones; in the studies checked, an unresolved V gene accounts for under half of them, and the cause for the rest is not known. V and J calls and clone size are given by that table; D and trimming were obtained from the DNA. For this sample there are fewer than 400,000 clones; 70% to 90% appear just once. 2% to 2.5% of the sample is taken by the ten largest.

The sample's treatment or condition label, in plain terms: around 19 received Ad26.COV2.S at low or high dose, single or two shots; about 5 received placebo; per-sample allocation not given. For vaccine and placebo recipients, repertoires were sequenced using samples collected on day 63 after the first injection. Between 29 July and 7 August 2020, Cohort 1b enrolled about two dozen adults aged 18-55 years at one site in Boston, USA. Ad26.COV2.S was a replication-incompetent adenovirus type 26 vector that expressed a prefusion-stabilized SARS-CoV-2 spike protein derived from the original Wuhan strain. The sample in question was peripheral blood, obtained in a trial of Ad26.COV2.S vaccine versus placebo. The clonotype originates from a person between 18 and 65 years old who received the Ad26.COV2.S COVID-19 vaccine or a placebo.

Here is the DNA: TGTGCCAGCAAACGGTCGGGGGTAGGAGAAAAACTGTTTTTT. It encodes CASKRSGVGEKLFF. The chain is made from TRBV2 and TRBJ1-4, with TRBD1 tentatively as D gene (5 bases match). Inclusive of the bounding cysteine and phenylalanine, the CDR3 is 14 residues long. Just the 42-base CDR3 DNA is kept, in frame starting at base 1. From the germline V gene, CDR1 is SNHLY and CDR2 is FYNNEI. V is shortened by 7 bases, J by 8 bases, and the region joining them spans 17 bases.